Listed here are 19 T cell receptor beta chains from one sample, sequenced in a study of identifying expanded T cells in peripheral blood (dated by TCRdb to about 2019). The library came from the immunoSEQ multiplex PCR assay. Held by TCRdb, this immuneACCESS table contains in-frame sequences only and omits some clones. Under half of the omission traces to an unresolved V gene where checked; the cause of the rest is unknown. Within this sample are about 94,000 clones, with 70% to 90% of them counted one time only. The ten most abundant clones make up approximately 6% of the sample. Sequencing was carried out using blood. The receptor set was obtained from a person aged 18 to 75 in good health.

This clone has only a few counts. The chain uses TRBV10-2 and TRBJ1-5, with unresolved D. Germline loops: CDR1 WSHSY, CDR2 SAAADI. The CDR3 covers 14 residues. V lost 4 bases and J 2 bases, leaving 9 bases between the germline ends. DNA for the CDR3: TGCGCCAGCAGTGTGAAGGGTGGCAATCAGCCCCAGCATTTT. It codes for CASSVKGGNQPQHF.

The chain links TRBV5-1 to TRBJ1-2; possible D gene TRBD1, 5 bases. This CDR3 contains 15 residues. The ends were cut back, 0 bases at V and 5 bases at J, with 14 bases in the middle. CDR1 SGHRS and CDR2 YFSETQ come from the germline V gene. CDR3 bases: TGCGCCAGCAGCTTGGAACCAGGGAGTGGGTATGGCTACACCTTC. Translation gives CASSLEPGSGYGYTF.

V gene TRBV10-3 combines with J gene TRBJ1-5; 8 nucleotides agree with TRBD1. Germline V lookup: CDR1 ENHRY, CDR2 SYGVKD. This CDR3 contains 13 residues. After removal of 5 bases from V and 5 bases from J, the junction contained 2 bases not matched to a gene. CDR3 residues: CAISKTGDQPQHF. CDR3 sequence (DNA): TGTGCCATCAGTAAGACAGGGGATCAGCCCCAGCATTTT.

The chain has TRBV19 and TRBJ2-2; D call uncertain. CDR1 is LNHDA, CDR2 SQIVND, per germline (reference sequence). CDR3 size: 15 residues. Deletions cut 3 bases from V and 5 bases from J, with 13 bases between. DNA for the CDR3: TGTGCCAGTAGTATTACACGTACACAAACCGGGGAGCTGTTTTTT. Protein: CASSITRTQTGELFF.

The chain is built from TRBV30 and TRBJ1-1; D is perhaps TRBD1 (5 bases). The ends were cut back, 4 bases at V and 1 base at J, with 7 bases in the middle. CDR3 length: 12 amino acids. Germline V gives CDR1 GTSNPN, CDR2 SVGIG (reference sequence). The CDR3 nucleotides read TGTGCCTGGAATGGGGGGAACACTGAAGCTTTCTTT. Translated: CAWNGGNTEAFF.

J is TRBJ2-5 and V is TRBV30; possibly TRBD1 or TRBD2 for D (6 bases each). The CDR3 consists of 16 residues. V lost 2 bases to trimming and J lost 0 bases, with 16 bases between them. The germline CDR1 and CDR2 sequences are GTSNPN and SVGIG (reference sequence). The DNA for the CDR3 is TGTGCCTGGAGTCCGGGGGCGACTCCCTACCAAGAGACCCAGTACTTC. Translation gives CAWSPGATPYQETQYF.

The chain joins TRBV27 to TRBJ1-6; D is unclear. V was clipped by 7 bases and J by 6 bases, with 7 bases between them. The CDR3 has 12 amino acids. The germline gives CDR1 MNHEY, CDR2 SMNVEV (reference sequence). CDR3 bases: TGTGCCAGCAAAGGAGTTAATTCACCCCTCCACTTT. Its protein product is CASKGVNSPLHF.

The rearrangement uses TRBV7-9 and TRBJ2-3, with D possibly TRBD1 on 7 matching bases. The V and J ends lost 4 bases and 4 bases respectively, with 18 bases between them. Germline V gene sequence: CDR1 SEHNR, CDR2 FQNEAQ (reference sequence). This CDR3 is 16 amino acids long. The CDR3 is CASSYLRDSVADTQYF. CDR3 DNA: TGTGCCAGCAGCTATCTGCGGGACAGCGTGGCAGATACGCAGTATTTT.

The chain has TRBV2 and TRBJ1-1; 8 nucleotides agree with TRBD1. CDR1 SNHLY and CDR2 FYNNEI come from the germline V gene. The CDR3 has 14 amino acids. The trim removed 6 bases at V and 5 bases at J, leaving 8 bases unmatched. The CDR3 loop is CASSTGTGRTEAFF. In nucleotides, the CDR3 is TGTGCCAGCAGCACCGGGACAGGTCGAACTGAAGCTTTCTTT.

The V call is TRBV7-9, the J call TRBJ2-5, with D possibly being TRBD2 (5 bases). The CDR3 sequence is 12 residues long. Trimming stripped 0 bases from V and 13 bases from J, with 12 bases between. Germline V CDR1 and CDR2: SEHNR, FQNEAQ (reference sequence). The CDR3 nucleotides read TGTGCCAGCAGCTTAGCGCGGGCAGGATGGTACTTC. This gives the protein CASSLARAGWYF.

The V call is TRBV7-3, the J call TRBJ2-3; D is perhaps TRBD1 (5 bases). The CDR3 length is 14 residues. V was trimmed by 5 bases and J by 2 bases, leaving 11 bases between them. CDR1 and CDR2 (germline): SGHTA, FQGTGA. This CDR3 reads CASSPGHSTDTQYF. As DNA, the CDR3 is TGTGCCAGCAGCCCCGGACATTCCACAGATACGCAGTATTTT.

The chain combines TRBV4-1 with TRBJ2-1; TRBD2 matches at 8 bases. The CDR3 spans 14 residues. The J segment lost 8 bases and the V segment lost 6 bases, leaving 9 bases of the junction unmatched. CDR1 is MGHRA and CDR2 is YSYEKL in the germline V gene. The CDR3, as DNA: TGCGCCAGCAGGGTAGCGGGAAGGAACGATGAGCAGTTCTTC. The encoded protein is CASRVAGRNDEQFF.

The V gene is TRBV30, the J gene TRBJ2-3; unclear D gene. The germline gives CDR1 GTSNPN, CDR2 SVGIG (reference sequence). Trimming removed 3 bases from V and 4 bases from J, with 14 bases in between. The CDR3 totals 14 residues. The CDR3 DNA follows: TGTGCCTGGAGCCCAGGCTCCTCGTCAGATACGCAGTATTTT. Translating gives CAWSPGSSSDTQYF.

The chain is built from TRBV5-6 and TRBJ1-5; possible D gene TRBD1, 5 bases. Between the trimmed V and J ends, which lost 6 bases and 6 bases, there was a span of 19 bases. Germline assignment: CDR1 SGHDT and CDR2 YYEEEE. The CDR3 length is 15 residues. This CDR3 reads CASMPRTRSFQPQHF. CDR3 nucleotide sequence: TGTGCCAGCATGCCTAGGACACGATCTTTTCAGCCCCAGCATTTT.

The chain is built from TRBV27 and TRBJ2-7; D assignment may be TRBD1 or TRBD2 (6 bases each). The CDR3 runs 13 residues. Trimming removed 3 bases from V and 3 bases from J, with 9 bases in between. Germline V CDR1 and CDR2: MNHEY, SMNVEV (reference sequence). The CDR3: CASSFRGLYEQYF. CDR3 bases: TGTGCCAGCAGTTTTCGGGGGCTCTACGAGCAGTACTTC.

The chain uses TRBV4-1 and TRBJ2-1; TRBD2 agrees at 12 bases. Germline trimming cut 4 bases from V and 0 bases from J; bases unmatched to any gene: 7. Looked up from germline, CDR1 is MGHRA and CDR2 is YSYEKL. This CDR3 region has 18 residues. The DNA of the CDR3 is TGCGCCAGCAGCCCTTTGACTAGCGGGGGTACCTCCTACAATGAGCAGTTCTTC. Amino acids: CASSPLTSGGTSYNEQFF.

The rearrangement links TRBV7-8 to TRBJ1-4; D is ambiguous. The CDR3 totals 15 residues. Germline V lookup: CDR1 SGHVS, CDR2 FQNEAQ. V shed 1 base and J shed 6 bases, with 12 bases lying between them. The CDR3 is CASSLEVGSDEKLFF. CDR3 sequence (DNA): TGTGCCAGCAGCTTAGAGGTTGGGTCTGATGAAAAACTGTTTTTT.

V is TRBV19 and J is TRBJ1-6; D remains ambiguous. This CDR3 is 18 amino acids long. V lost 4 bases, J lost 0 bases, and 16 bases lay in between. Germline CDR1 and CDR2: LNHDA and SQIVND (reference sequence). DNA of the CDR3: TGTGCCAGTAGTAGGAGTACAGCCGCTAGCTCCTATAATTCACCCCTCCACTTT. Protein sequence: CASSRSTAASSYNSPLHF.

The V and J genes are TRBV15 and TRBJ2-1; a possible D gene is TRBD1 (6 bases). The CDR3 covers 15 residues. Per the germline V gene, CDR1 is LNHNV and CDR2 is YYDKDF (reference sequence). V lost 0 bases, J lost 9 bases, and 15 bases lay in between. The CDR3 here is CATSRDQARGVEQFF. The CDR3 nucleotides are TGTGCCACCAGCAGAGATCAGGCCAGGGGTGTTGAGCAGTTCTTC. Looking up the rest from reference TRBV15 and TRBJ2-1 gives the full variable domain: DAMVIQNPRYQVTQFGKPVTLSCSQTLNHNVMYWYQQKSSQAPKLLFHYYDKDFNNEADTPDNFQSRRPNTSFCFLDIRSPGLGDTAMYLCATSRDQARGVEQFFGPGTRLTVL.